At least ten counts were recorded for the clone carrying this T cell receptor beta chain. The CDR3 totals 15 residues. Germline trimming cut 7 bases from V and 7 bases from J; bases unmatched to any gene: 10. Time point denoted: pre-sensitization, week 0. Treatment meaning: therapeutic diphenylcyclopropenone sensitization with weekly scalp DPC. Unfractionated whole blood was the source of the extracted total RNA. The record originates from a study of human T cells and chemical hapten exposure. The library gave individual cDNA molecules unique molecular identifiers. TCRdb analysed the RACE reads with MiXCR anew, one entry per CDR3 protein. The table has 85,000 to 130,000 distinct CDR3 sequences, roughly 12% seen once; the top ten hold over 1.5%.

The chain is built from TRBV12-3 or TRBV12-4 and TRBJ2-2; 9 bases match TRBD2. This sequence was found in a woman in her fifties or sixties with alopecia areata. Some clones in this sample may be carry-over from other donors' samples. The source material was whole blood, sampled in connection with sensitization to the hapten diphenylcyclopropenone (DPC). CDR3 nucleotide sequence: TGTGCCAGCACCGCACCGGGACTAGCAAGCGGGGAGCTGTTTTTT. Residues: CASTAPGLASGELFF.